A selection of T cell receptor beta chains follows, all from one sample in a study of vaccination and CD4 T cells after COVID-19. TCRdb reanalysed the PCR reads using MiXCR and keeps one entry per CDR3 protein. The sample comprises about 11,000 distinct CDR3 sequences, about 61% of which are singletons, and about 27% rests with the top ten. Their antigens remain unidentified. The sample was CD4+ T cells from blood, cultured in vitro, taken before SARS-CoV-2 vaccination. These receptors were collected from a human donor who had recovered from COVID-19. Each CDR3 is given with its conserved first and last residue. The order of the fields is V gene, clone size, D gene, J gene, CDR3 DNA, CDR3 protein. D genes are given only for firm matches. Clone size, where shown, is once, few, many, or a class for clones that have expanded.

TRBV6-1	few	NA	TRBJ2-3	TGTGCCAGCGGGGGAGAGGGCACAGATACGCAGTATTTT	CASGGEGTDTQYF
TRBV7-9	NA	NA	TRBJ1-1	TGTGCCAGCAGCTTAGGGGATGCGGACACTGAAGCTTTCTTT	CASSLGDADTEAFF
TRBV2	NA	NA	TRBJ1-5	TGTGCCAGCAGTGTACGAAGTGGACTAACTAGCAATCAGCCCCAGCATTTT	CASSVRSGLTSNQPQHF
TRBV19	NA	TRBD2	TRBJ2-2	TGTGCCAGTAGTATGCTAGCGGGAGCTCCCGGGGAGCTGTTTTTT	CASSMLAGAPGELFF
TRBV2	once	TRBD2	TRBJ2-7	TGTGCCAGCAGGGGGGGGACTAGCGGACCATACGAGCAGTACTTC	CASRGGTSGPYEQYF
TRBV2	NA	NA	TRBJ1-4	TGTGCCAGCAGTGACAGCAGGGGCGGCGAAAAACTGTTTTTT	CASSDSRGGEKLFF
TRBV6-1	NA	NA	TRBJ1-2	TGTGCCAGCAGCCCTCCGGGAGGAAGCCAGGGTAACTATGGCTACACCTTC	CASSPPGGSQGNYGYTF
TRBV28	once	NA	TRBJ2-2	TGTGCCAGCAGTTTAGGCAGGGAGAGGGGGAGGGCCGACACCGGGGAGCTGTTTTTT	CASSLGRERGRADTGELFF
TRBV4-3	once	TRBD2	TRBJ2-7	TGCGCCAGCAGCCAAGATATGGGCGGGAGGACCATCGAAGGCTACGAGCAGTACTTC	CASSQDMGGRTIEGYEQYF
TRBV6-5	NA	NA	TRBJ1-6	TGTGCCAGCAGTTTGAACAGGGAATCACCCCTCCACTTT	CASSLNRESPLHF
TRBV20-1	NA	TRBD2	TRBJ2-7	TGCAGTGCTAGACCTATAGCGGGAGTCTCCTACGAGCAGTACTTC	CSARPIAGVSYEQYF
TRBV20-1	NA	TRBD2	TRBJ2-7	TGCAGTGCAATACCGGGACTAGCGGCCGGGGAGCAGTACTTC	CSAIPGLAAGEQYF
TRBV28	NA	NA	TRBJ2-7	TGTGCCAGCGAAATTCCTGGAGTACGGAGTGAGCAGTACTTC	CASEIPGVRSEQYF
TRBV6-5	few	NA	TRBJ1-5	TGTGCCAGCAGTTCGACCCGTCTGTTGAGAGGCGAACAGCCCCAGCATTTT	CASSSTRLLRGEQPQHF
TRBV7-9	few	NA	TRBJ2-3	TGTGCCAGCAGCCCCAGCGGGAGCACAGATACGCAGTATTTT	CASSPSGSTDTQYF
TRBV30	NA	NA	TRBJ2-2	TGTGCCTGGATGTCGGGGGCCCGCACCGGGGAGCTGTTTTTT	CAWMSGARTGELFF
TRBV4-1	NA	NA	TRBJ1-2	TGCGCCAGCAGCGCACACCCAGCTAACTATGGCTACACCTTC	CASSAHPANYGYTF
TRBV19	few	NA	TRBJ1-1	TGTGCCAGTAGTAAGAGACAGTTGAACACTGAAGCTTTCTTT	CASSKRQLNTEAFF
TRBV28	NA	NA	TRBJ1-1	TGTGCCAGCAGTAAAACTGAAGCTTTCTTT	CASSKTEAFF
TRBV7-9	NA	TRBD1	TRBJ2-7	TGTGCCAGCACCTCAGGGGGAAGATTCTCCTACGAGCAGTACTTC	CASTSGGRFSYEQYF
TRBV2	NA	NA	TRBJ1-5	TGTGCCAGCAGTCCAGAGTCGGGGGGCAATCAGCCCCAGCATTTT	CASSPESGGNQPQHF
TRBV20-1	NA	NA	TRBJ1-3	TGCAGTGCTAGTTTCAGTCTCACTGGAAACACCATATATTTT	CSASFSLTGNTIYF
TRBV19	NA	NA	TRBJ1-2	TGTGCCAGTACAGGGGCGGCCGGGTACGGCTACACCTTC	CASTGAAGYGYTF
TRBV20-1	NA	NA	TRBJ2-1	TGCAGTGCCCTAACCTCCTCGGGACCATCCTACAATGAGCAGTTCTTC	CSALTSSGPSYNEQFF
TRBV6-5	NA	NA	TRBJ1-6	TGTGCCAGCAGTTCCTACGACAGGAATAATTCACCCCTCCACTTT	CASSSYDRNNSPLHF
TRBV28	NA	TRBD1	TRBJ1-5	TGTGCCAGTGCCGACAGGGGTGCGGATCAGCCCCAGCATTTT	CASADRGADQPQHF
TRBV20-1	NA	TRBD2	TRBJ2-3	TGCAGTGCTCCTAAATCGGGACTACCCTCAGATACGCAGTATTTT	CSAPKSGLPSDTQYF
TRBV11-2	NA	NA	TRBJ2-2	TGTGCCAGCAGCTTTAATACAGGGATAAACACCGGGGAGCTGTTTTTT	CASSFNTGINTGELFF
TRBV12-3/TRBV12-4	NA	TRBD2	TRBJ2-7	TGTGCCAGCAGCCCAACTCCGGGGACTAGCGTTACCTACGAGCAGTACTTC	CASSPTPGTSVTYEQYF
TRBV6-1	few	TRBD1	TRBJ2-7	TGTGCCAGCAGCCGGACAGGGGGTTCCTACGAGCAGTACTTC	CASSRTGGSYEQYF
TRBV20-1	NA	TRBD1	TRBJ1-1	TGCAGTGCTAGAGGGGATACAGGGGCTGAAGCTTTCTTT	CSARGDTGAEAFF
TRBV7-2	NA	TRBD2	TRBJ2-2	TGTGCCAGCAGCGGAACGACTAGCGGGAGGCCGAACACCGGGGAGCTGTTTTTT	CASSGTTSGRPNTGELFF
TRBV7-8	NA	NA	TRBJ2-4	TGTGCCAGCAGCTCCGGACCCGATAGGACTGTAAACATTCAGTACTTC	CASSSGPDRTVNIQYF
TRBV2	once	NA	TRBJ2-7	TGTGCCAGCACCTCTTACTACGAGCAGTACTTC	CASTSYYEQYF
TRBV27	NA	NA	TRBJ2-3	TGTGCCAGCAGGACCCTTTTGACAGATACGCAGTATTTT	CASRTLLTDTQYF
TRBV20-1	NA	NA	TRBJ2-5	TGCAGTGCTAGACGCGGCGGGAAAGAGACCCAGTACTTC	CSARRGGKETQYF
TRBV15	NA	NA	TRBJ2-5	TGTGCCACCAGCAGAGATATGAGAACTGAGACCCAGTACTTC	CATSRDMRTETQYF
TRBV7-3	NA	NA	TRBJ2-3	TGTGCCAGCTCCAGATCTAGCGGAGGGGGGACCACAGATACGCAGTATTTT	CASSRSSGGGTTDTQYF
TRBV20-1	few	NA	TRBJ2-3	TGCAGTGCCCGGGACCCCGACCTCCCAGATACGCAGTATTTT	CSARDPDLPDTQYF
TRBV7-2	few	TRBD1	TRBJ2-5	TGTGCCAGCAGCTCCCGACAGGGGGCGGAGACCCAGTACTTC	CASSSRQGAETQYF
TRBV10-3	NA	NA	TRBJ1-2	TGTGCCGTCACACAGGGATTTGCCTATGGCTACACCTTC	CAVTQGFAYGYTF
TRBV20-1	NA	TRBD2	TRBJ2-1	TGCAGTGCTAGACTCGGGAGGACGGGATACAATGAGCAGTTCTTC	CSARLGRTGYNEQFF
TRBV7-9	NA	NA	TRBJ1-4	TGTGCCAGCAGTTCCGACGTTAAACCTAATGAAAAACTGTTTTTT	CASSSDVKPNEKLFF
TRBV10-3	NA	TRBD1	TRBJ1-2	TGTGCCATCAGTGGACAGGGGGACAGTGGCTACACCTTC	CAISGQGDSGYTF
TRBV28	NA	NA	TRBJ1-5	TGTGCCAGCAGTACGAACCATCAGCCCCAGCATTTT	CASSTNHQPQHF
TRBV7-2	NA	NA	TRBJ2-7	TGTGCCAGCAGCCCGGGACTGAGGGACCGCGAGCAGTACTTC	CASSPGLRDREQYF
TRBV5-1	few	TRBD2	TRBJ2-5	TGCGCCAGCAGGGCTAGCGGGGAGGAGACCCAGTACTTC	CASRASGEETQYF
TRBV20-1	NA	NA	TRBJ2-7	TGCAGTGCTAGAGATTTTATAGGCGGTAGTGCCTACGAGCAGTACTTC	CSARDFIGGSAYEQYF
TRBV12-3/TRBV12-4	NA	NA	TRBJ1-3	TGTGCCAGCAGTTTAAACGGCGTTAACTCTGGAAACACCATATATTTT	CASSLNGVNSGNTIYF
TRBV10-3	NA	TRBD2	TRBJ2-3	TGTGCCATCAGTGAAGGGTGGGAGGGAGGAACAGATACGCAGTATTTT	CAISEGWEGGTDTQYF
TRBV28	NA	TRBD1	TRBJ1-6	TGTGCCAGCAGTTCGGGACAGGGGAACTCACCCCTCCACTTT	CASSSGQGNSPLHF
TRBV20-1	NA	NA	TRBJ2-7	TGCAGTGCCAGGTTCCCACTCTCCTACGAGCAGTACTTC	CSARFPLSYEQYF
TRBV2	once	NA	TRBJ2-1	TGTGCCAGCAGTGAAGGCGGTTACAATGAGCAGTTCTTC	CASSEGGYNEQFF
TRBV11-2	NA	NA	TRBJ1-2	TGTGCCAGCAGCTTAGGCCGTCAGGGCTATGGCTACACCTTC	CASSLGRQGYGYTF